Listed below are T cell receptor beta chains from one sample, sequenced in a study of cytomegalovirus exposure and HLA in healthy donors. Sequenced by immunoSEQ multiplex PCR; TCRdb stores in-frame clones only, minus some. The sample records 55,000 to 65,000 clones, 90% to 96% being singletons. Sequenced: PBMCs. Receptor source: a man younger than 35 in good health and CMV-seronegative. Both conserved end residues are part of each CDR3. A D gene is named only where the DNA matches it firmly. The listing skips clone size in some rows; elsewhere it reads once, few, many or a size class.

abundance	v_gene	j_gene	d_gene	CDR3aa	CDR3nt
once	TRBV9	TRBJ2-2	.	CASSLGTLPPIGELFF	TGTGCCAGCAGCCTCGGGACTTTACCACCGATCGGGGAGCTGTTTTTT
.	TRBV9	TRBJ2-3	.	CASNEYGQHTDTQYF	TGTGCCAGCAACGAATACGGACAGCACACAGATACGCAGTATTTT
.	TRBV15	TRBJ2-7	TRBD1	CATSRAGTGVYEQYF	TGTGCCACCAGCAGGGCCGGGACAGGGGTCTACGAGCAGTACTTC
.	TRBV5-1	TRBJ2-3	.	CASSLGHGTQYF	TGCGCCAGCAGCTTGGGTCACGGTACGCAGTATTTT
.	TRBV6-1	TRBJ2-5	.	CASSEFGQGAWDF	.
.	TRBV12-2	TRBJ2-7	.	CASRLAPLVEIQGAPYEQYF	TGTGCAAGTCGCTTAGCCCCCTTGGTGGAAATACAGGGGGCTCCTTACGAGCAGTACTTC
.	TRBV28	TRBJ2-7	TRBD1	CASSFLGTGAAYEQYF	TGTGCCAGCAGTTTCCTCGGGACAGGGGCGGCCTACGAGCAGTACTTC
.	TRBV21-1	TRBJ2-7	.	CASSKVRDEQYF	TGTGCCAGCAGCAAAGTGCGCGACGAGCAGTACTTC
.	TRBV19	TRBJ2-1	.	CASSMRGYNSYNEQFF	TGTGCCAGTAGTATGAGAGGGTACAACTCCTACAATGAGCAGTTCTTC
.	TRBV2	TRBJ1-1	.	CASPETDSLEAFF	TGTGCCAGCCCGGAAACAGACAGCCTTGAAGCTTTCTTT
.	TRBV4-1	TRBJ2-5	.	CASSPRGGSETQYF	TGCGCCAGCAGCCCAAGAGGAGGTTCCGAGACCCAGTACTTC
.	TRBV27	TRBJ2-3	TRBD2	CASRGRASGSDTQYF	TGTGCCAGCAGAGGTCGGGCTAGCGGGAGTGATACGCAGTATTTT
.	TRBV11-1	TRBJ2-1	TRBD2	CASSLVGTSGPPGDEQFF	TGTGCCAGCAGCCTAGTAGGGACTAGCGGCCCCCCCGGGGATGAGCAGTTCTTC
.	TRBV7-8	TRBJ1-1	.	CASSLTRDTEAFF	TGTGCCAGCAGCTTAACGAGGGACACTGAAGCTTTCTTT
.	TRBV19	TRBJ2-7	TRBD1	CASSLTGGYEQYF	TGTGCCAGTAGTCTGACAGGGGGCTACGAGCAGTACTTC
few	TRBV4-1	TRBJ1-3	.	CASSRGSSGNTIYF	TGCGCCAGCAGCCGAGGGAGTTCTGGAAACACCATATATTTT
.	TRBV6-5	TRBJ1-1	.	CASSYSLRNTEAFF	TGTGCCAGCAGTTACTCCCTGAGGAACACTGAAGCTTTCTTT
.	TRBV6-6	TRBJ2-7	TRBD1	CASSSPGTGKSQQYF	TGTGCCAGCAGCTCCCCCGGGACAGGGAAGTCGCAGCAGTACTTC
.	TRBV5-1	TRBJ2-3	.	CASSLPTSEPTDTQYF	TGCGCCAGCAGCTTACCGACTTCCGAACCCACAGATACGCAGTATTTT
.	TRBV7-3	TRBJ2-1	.	CASSGLTSPPYNEQFF	TGTGCCAGCAGCGGATTAACTAGCCCCCCCTACAATGAGCAGTTCTTC
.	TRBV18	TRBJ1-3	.	CASSPPGVGNTIYF	TGTGCCAGCTCACCGCCCGGGGTCGGAAACACCATATATTTT
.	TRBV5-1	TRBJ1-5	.	CASSIQGGDQPQHF	TGCGCCAGCAGCATACAGGGTGGGGATCAGCCCCAGCATTTT
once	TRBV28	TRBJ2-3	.	CASSIIRDSSSPGSTDTQYF	TGTGCCAGCAGCATAATCCGGGACTCTTCTAGCCCTGGGAGCACAGATACGCAGTATTTT
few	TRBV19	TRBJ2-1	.	CASSGSSYNEQFF	TGTGCCAGTAGCGGGAGCTCCTACAATGAGCAGTTCTTC
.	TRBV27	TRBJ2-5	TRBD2	CASSLGGGGSGSKTQYF	TGTGCCAGCAGTTTAGGTGGGGGCGGTAGCGGGAGTAAGACCCAGTACTTC
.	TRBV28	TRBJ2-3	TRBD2	CASSSLAGGGADTQYF	TGTGCCAGCAGTTCCTTAGCGGGAGGGGGAGCAGATACGCAGTATTTT
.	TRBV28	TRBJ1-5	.	CASSDSSDQPQHF	TGTGCCAGCAGCGACAGCTCGGATCAGCCCCAGCATTTT
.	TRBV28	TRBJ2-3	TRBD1	CASRGQGFTDTQYF	TGTGCCAGCAGGGGACAGGGATTCACAGATACGCAGTATTTT
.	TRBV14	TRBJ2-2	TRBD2	CASSQKPGLAGAITGELFF	TGTGCCAGCAGCCAAAAACCGGGACTAGCGGGAGCTATCACCGGGGAGCTGTTTTTT